These T cell receptor beta chains were read from a single sample in a study of blood T cell repertoires in COVID-19. TCRdb's copy holds only in-frame clones and misses some; the assay was immunoSEQ multiplex PCR. The table lists 150,000 to 200,000 clones, roughly 83% of them singletons. The sequenced material came from PBMCs or T cells enriched from blood (not recorded which). Source of these receptors: a man aged 65 to 79 who had been exposed to COVID-19. The conserved cysteine and the conserved F or W are not part of the CDR3 here. D genes are given only for firm matches.

d_gene,j_gene,v_gene,CDR3aa
TRBD2,TRBJ2-2,TRBV7-9,ASAPDSGTNTGELF
TRBD1,TRBJ1-5,TRBV11-2,ASSPDRGNQPQH
.,TRBJ2-5,TRBV29-1,SVDGANGGEETQY
TRBD1,TRBJ1-2,TRBV28,ASRRTGTNGYT
TRBD2,TRBJ2-3,TRBV11-2,ASSRLAGGHTDTQY
TRBD1,TRBJ1-1,TRBV23-1,ASSPRTGNMNTEAF
.,TRBJ1-3,TRBV3-1/TRBV3-2,ASSHLTRGGSGNTIY
.,TRBJ1-1,TRBV5-6,ASRFFAGMNTEAF
TRBD1,TRBJ1-2,TRBV24-1,ATSEAGTANYGYT
.,TRBJ1-1,TRBV7-2,ASSLGSGQYTEAF
.,TRBJ2-1,TRBV28,ASSLYIQLSYNEQF
.,TRBJ1-2,TRBV5-1,ASSLEPLYGYT
TRBD2,TRBJ2-2,TRBV5-1,ASSARTSGRRTGELF
.,TRBJ1-1,TRBV3-1/TRBV3-2,ASRDYRNTEAF
.,TRBJ1-3,TRBV5-1,ASSLGNLGNTIY
.,TRBJ1-5,TRBV7-9,ASSFDRFSNQPQH
TRBD1,TRBJ1-3,TRBV9,ASSVEWTGMGNTIY
.,TRBJ1-6,TRBV7-2,ASSLGQGGRSPLH
.,TRBJ2-5,TRBV19,ASSSDQETQY
TRBD2,TRBJ2-6,TRBV19,ASSFAGVFSGANVLT
TRBD2,TRBJ2-7,TRBV3-1/TRBV3-2,ASSPRLRLGGLLAGTYEQY
TRBD2,TRBJ2-2,TRBV27,ASSPPDRMLLAGGPYTGELF
TRBD1,TRBJ1-2,TRBV6-5,ASSSSTGDGYT
TRBD2,TRBJ2-2,TRBV6-2/TRBV6-3,ASSYKGLAGSNTGELF
TRBD1,TRBJ1-5,TRBV3-1/TRBV3-2,ASSQTGFSNQPQH
TRBD1,TRBJ1-2,TRBV27,ASSFRDRAGAT